This TCR beta chain is from a study of blood T cell repertoires in COVID-19. The length of the CDR3 is 15 residues. After removal of 0 bases from V and 2 bases from J, the junction contained 1 base not matched to a gene. Germline-derived CDR1 and CDR2 are MNHEY and SVGEGT. The method was immunoSEQ multiplex PCR; TCRdb's version includes in-frame clones alone and lacks a portion of them. The sample lists about 140,000 clones; roughly 86% were seen once. The TCR was taken from a woman aged 55-70 years with acute or convalescent COVID-19. The V gene is TRBV6-2 or TRBV6-3, the J gene TRBJ2-1; TRBD2 matches at 7 bases. The sequenced sample was peripheral blood. The CDR3 sequence: CASSYSGGTYNEQFF. CDR3 nucleotides: TGTGCCAGCAGTTACTCGGGGGGGACCTACAATGAGCAGTTCTTC.